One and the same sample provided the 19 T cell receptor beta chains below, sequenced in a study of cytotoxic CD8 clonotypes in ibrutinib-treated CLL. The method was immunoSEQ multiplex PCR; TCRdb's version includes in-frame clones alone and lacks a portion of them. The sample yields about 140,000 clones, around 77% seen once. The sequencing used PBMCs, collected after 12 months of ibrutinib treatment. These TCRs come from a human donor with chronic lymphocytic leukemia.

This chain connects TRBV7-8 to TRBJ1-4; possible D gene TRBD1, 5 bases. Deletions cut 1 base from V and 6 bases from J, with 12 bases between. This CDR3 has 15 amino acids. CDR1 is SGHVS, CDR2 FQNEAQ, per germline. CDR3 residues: CASSLGARADEKLFF. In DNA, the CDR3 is TGTGCCAGCAGCTTAGGGGCCAGGGCGGATGAAAAACTGTTTTTT. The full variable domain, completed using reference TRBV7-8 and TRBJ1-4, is GAGVSQSPRYKVAKRGQDVALRCDPISGHVSLFWYQQALGQGPEFLTYFQNEAQLDKSGLPSDRFFAERPEGSVSTLKIQRTQQEDSAVYLCASSLGARADEKLFFGSGTQLSVL.

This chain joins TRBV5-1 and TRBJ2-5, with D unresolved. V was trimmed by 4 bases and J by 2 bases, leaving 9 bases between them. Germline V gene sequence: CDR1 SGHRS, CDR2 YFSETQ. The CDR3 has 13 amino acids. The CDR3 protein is CASSGDDQETQYF. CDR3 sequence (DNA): TGCGCCAGCAGCGGGGATGATCAAGAGACCCAGTACTTC.

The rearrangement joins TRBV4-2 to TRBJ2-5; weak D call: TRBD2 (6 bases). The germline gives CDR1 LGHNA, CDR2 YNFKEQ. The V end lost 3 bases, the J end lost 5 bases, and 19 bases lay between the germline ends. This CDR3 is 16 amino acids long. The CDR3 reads CASSHPGVSPEETQYF. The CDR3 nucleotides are TGTGCCAGCAGCCATCCGGGGGTATCACCGGAGGAGACCCAGTACTTC.

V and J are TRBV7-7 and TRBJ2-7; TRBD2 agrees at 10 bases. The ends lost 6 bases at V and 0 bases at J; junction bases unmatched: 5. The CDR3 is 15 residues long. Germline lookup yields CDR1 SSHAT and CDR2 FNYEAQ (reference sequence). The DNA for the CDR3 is TGTGCCAGCAGTCCTAGCGGGGGACCCTCCTACGAGCAGTACTTC. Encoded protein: CASSPSGGPSYEQYF. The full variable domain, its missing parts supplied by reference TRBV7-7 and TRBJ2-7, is GAGVSQSPRYKVTKRGQDVTLRCDPISSHATLYWYQQALGQGPEFLTYFNYEAQPDKSGLPSDRFSAERPEGSISTLTIQRTEQRDSAMYRCASSPSGGPSYEQYFGPGTRLTVT.

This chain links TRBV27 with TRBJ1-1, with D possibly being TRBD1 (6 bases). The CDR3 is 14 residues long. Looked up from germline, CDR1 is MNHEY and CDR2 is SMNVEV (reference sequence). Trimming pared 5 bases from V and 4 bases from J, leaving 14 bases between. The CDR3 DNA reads TGTGCCAGCAGTCTCAGCCCAGGGGTCACTGAAGCTTTCTTT. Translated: CASSLSPGVTEAFF.

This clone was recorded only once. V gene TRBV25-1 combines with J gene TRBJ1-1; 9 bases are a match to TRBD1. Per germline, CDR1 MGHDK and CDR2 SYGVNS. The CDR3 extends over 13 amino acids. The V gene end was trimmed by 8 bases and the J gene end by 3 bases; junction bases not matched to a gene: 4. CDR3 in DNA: TGTGCCAGCGGTGGACAGGGGCACACTGAAGCTTTCTTT. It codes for CASGGQGHTEAFF.

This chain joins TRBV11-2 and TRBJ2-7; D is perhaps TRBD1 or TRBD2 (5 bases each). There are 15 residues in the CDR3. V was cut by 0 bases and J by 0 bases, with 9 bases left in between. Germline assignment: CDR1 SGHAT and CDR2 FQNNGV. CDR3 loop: CASSLEGDPSYEQYF. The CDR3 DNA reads TGTGCCAGCAGCTTAGAGGGGGACCCCTCCTACGAGCAGTACTTC.

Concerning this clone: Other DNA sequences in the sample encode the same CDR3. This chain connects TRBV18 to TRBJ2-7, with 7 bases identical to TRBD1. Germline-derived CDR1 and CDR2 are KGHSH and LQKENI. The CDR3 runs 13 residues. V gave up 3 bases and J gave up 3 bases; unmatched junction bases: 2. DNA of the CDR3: TGTGCCAGCTCACCGGGGACAGACTACGAGCAGTACTTC. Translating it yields CASSPGTDYEQYF.

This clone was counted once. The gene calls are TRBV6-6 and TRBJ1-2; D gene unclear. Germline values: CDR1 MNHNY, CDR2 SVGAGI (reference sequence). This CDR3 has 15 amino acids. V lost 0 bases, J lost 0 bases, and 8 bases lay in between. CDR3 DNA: TGTGCCAGCAGTTACTCCGGTACCCCTAACTATGGCTACACCTTC. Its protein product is CASSYSGTPNYGYTF.

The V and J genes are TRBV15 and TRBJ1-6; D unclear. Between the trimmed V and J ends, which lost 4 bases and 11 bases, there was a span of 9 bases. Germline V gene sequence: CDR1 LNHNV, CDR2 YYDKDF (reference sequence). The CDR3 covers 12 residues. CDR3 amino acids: CATSNLDTPLHF. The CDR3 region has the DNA TGTGCCACCAGCAATCTCGATACACCCCTCCACTTT.

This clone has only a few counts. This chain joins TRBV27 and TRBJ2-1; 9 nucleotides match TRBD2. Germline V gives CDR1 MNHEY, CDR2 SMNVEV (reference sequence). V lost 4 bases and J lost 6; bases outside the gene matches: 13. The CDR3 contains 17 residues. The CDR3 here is CASSSQLAGALVNEQFF. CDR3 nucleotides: TGTGCCAGCAGTTCCCAGTTAGCGGGGGCCCTCGTCAATGAGCAGTTCTTC.

CDR3 DNA: TGTGCCAGCAGCTTGGTTGCATCCGGGACAAGGAACACCGGGGAGCTGTTTTTT. This codes for CASSLVASGTRNTGELFF. This chain joins TRBV5-5 and TRBJ2-2; D might be TRBD1 (6 bases). Looked up from germline, CDR1 is SGHKS and CDR2 is YYEKEE (reference sequence). V was pared by 0 bases and J by 1 base, with 16 bases between. There are 18 residues in the CDR3.

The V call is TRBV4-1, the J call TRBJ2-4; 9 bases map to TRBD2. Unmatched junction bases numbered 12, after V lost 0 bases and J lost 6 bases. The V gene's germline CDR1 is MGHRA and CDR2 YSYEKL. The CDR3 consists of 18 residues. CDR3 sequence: CASSQEFFAGGPVNIQYF. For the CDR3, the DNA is TGCGCCAGCAGCCAAGAGTTCTTCGCGGGAGGGCCCGTAAACATTCAGTACTTC.

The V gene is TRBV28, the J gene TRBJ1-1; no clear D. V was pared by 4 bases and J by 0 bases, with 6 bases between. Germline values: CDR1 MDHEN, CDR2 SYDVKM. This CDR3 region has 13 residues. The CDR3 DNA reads TGTGCCAGCAGTTACCCAGTGAACACTGAAGCTTTCTTT. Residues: CASSYPVNTEAFF.

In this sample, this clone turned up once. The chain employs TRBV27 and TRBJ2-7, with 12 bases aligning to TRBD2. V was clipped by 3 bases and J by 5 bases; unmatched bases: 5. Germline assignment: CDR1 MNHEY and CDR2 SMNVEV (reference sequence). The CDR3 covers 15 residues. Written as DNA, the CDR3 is TGTGCCAGCAGTTTCCGGACTAGCGGGGACCACGAGCAGTACTTC. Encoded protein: CASSFRTSGDHEQYF.

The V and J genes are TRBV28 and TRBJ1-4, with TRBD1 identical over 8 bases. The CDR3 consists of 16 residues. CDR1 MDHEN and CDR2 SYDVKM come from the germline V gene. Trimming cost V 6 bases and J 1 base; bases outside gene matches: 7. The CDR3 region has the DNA TGTGCCAGCAGGGTGACAGGGGAACAAACTAATGAAAAACTGTTTTTT. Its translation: CASRVTGEQTNEKLFF.

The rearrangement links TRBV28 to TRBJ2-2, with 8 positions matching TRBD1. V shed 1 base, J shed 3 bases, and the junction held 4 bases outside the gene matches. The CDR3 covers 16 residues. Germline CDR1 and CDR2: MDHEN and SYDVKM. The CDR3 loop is CASSLFVTGDTGELFF. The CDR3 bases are TGTGCCAGCAGTTTATTTGTGACAGGGGACACCGGGGAGCTGTTTTTT. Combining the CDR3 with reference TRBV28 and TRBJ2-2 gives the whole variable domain DVKVTQSSRYLVKRTGEKVFLECVQDMDHENMFWYRQDPGLGLRLIYFSYDVKMKEKGDIPEGYSVSREKKERFSLILESASTNQTSMYLCASSLFVTGDTGELFFGEGSRLTVL.

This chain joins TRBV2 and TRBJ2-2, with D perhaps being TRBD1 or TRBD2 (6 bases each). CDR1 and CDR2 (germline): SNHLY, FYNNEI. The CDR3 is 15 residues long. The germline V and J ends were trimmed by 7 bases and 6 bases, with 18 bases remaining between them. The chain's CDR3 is CASNSGAGGSGELFF. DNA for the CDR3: TGTGCCAGCAACTCGGGGGCTGGAGGGTCCGGGGAGCTGTTTTTT.

The DNA of the CDR3 is TGTGCCAGCAGCTCCGCGGGGTCGGTGAACACTGAAGCTTTCTTT. This sequence encodes CASSSAGSVNTEAFF. This sequence joins TRBV6-6 and TRBJ1-1; no firm D call. V was cut by 6 bases and J by 0 bases, with 14 bases left in between. This CDR3 comprises 15 residues. CDR1 MNHNY and CDR2 SVGAGI come from the germline V gene (reference sequence).